This T cell receptor (beta chain) came from a study of T cell changes during pregnancy in multiple sclerosis (dated 2019 in TCRdb). In terms of the full investigation: The study examined how the T cell repertoire changed over the course of pregnancy in women with multiple sclerosis.

A remark on this clone: The antigen it recognizes is unknown. Base qualities are not at hand, and no much larger clone is one base apart.

Based on the germline V gene, the CDR1 and CDR2 sequences are MNHEY and SVGAGI. The CDR3 has 13 amino acids, counting the end cysteine and phenylalanine. CDR3 DNA is the only sequence kept; it has 39 bases, read in frame from the first base. V drops 5 bases and J drops 5 bases, leaving 12 bases in between. Library method: the immunoSEQ multiplex PCR assay. Drawn from immuneACCESS, this table holds only the in-frame rearrangements with V and J called that TCRdb kept. Clones are partly lost; checked studies trace under half to an unresolved V gene and leave the rest unexplained. The sample table lists under 55,000 clones, roughly 93% of them with a count of one. Of the sample, roughly 1.4% is held by the ten largest clones.

The chain couples TRBV6-5 to TRBJ1-1, with no reliable assignment of the D segment. The TCR was taken from a female donor with multiple sclerosis, enrolled in a pregnancy study. Material: PBMCs (not recorded whether the cells were cultured). The CDR3 region: CASSPGGRTEAFF. The bases read TGTGCCAGCAGTCCGGGCGGGAGGACTGAAGCTTTCTTT.